Below are 12 T cell receptor beta chains sequenced from a single sample in a study of OX40 agonist ivuxolimab in advanced cancers. The assay was immunoSEQ multiplex PCR, and TCRdb's table has in-frame clones only and misses some. The data contain around 45,000 clones, approximately 90% of them singletons. The sequences come from CD4+ or CD8+ T cells sorted from blood, collected in a trial of the OX40 agonist ivuxolimab. These receptors were taken from an adult with an advanced solid tumor such as melanoma, head and neck, liver or kidney cancer.

V is TRBV7-9 and J is TRBJ2-5; TRBD2 agrees at 12 bases. The CDR3 runs to 15 residues. The germline V gene has CDR1 SEHNR and CDR2 FQNEAQ (reference sequence). J lost 5 bases, V lost 4 bases, and 5 bases had no gene match. The CDR3 sequence is CASSWGTSGRETQYF. The CDR3 DNA reads as TGTGCCAGCAGCTGGGGGACTAGCGGGCGTGAGACCCAGTACTTC.

The V and J genes are TRBV11-3 and TRBJ2-7; D is possibly TRBD1 or TRBD2 (6 bases each). This CDR3 has 14 amino acids. Trimming pared 4 bases from V and 3 bases from J, leaving 13 bases between. CDR1 and CDR2 (germline): SGHNT, YENEEA. Here the CDR3 reads CASSSEGGHYEQYF. The CDR3 coding sequence is TGTGCCAGCAGCTCCGAGGGGGGACACTACGAGCAGTACTTC.

The chain combines TRBV5-4 with TRBJ1-2; tentative D call: TRBD1 (6 bases). Germline assignment: CDR1 SGHNT and CDR2 YYREEE (reference sequence). The CDR3 runs to 13 residues. V gave up 1 base and J gave up 4 bases, with 8 bases separating them. CDR3: CASSLRGGYGYTF. CDR3 sequence (DNA): TGTGCCAGCAGCTTGCGAGGGGGCTATGGCTACACCTTC.

The rearrangement uses TRBV9 and TRBJ2-1, with 11 positions matching TRBD2. Germline V gene data show CDR1 as SGDLS and CDR2 as YYNGEE. Losses at the gene ends were 3 bases for V and 5 bases for J; bases not matched to a gene: 4. This CDR3 is 15 amino acids long. The CDR3 DNA is TGTGCCAGCAGCGCTAGCGGGAGGCCCCACAATGAGCAGTTCTTC. This codes for CASSASGRPHNEQFF.

CDR3 bases: TGTGCCAGCTTAAGAGAGACCCAGTACTTC. It specifies CASLRETQYF. The chain links TRBV2 to TRBJ2-5; D is unresolved. CDR3 length: 10 amino acids. Germline V CDR1 and CDR2: SNHLY, FYNNEI. The germline V and J ends were trimmed by 8 bases and 4 bases, with 5 bases remaining between them.

The CDR3: CASSGTVNEQYV. DNA of the CDR3: TGTGCCAGCAGCGGGACAGTGAACGAGCAGTACGTC. V usage is TRBV5-5 and J usage is TRBJ2-7, with 7 bases lining up with TRBD1. Trimming at V came to 4 bases and at J to 5 bases, leaving 3 bases not matched to a gene. This CDR3 is built from 12 residues. Looked up from germline, CDR1 is SGHKS and CDR2 is YYEKEE (reference sequence).

V and J are TRBV10-1 and TRBJ2-5; D not resolved. With 9 bases removed from V and 5 bases from J, the gap between germline ends came to 13 bases. Germline assignment: CDR1 WNHNN and CDR2 SYGVQD (reference sequence). The CDR3 loop spans 12 amino acids. The CDR3 sequence is CARGLGVETQYF. CDR3 DNA: TGCGCCAGGGGGTTGGGTGTCGAGACCCAGTACTTC.

The rearrangement uses TRBV18 and TRBJ2-7; no reliable D call. Trimming removed 0 bases from V and 0 bases from J, with 6 bases in between. This CDR3 contains 14 residues. CDR1 is KGHSH and CDR2 is LQKENI in the germline V gene. The chain's CDR3 is CASSPPSTSYEQYF. As DNA, the CDR3 is TGTGCCAGCTCACCACCTTCGACCTCCTACGAGCAGTACTTC.

This chain links TRBV14 with TRBJ2-7, with a weak D call TRBD1 (6 bases). Germline V gene data show CDR1 as SGHDN and CDR2 as FVKESK. This CDR3 spans 14 amino acids. V was shortened by 1 base and J by 2 bases, with 9 bases between the two germline ends. The CDR3 DNA reads TGTGCCAGCAGCCAAGGTGGGACAACCTACGAGCAGTACTTC. Amino acid sequence: CASSQGGTTYEQYF.

V is TRBV5-4 and J is TRBJ1-4, with D uncertain. The germline V and J ends were trimmed by 4 bases and 8 bases, with 15 bases remaining between them. Germline loops: CDR1 SGHNT, CDR2 YYREEE (reference sequence). The CDR3 runs to 14 residues. CDR3 DNA: TGTGCCAGCAGCCAAACTTCGAGGGAGGAAAAACTGTTTTTT. This translates into CASSQTSREEKLFF.

In nucleotides, the CDR3 is TGTGCCAGCAGTTCCCCCATCGGGGCGAACACTGAAGCTTTCTTT. The encoded protein is CASSSPIGANTEAFF. The V call is TRBV28, the J call TRBJ1-1; a possible D gene is TRBD1 (5 bases). Trimming left V 4 bases short and J 1 base short, with 13 bases between. Germline CDR1 is MDHEN and CDR2 is SYDVKM. CDR3 length equals 15 residues.

The CDR3 sequence: CPVWDSTYGYTF. CDR3 coding DNA: TGCCCCGTCTGGGACAGCACCTATGGCTACACCTTC. V usage is TRBV29-1 and J usage is TRBJ1-2, with TRBD1 matching over 7 bases. The CDR3 length is 12 residues. Germline CDR1 is SQVTM and CDR2 is ANQGSEA. Variable domain in full (rest from reference TRBV29-1 and TRBJ1-2): SAVISQKPSRDICQRGTSLTIQCQVDSQVTMMFWYRQQPGQSLTLIATANQGSEATYESGFVIDKFPISRPNLTFSTLTVSNMSPEDSSIYLCPVWDSTYGYTFGSGTRLTVV.